Listed below are T cell receptor beta chains from one sample, sequenced in a study of tumor and adjacent non-tumor tissue in lung cancer. TCRdb independently ran MiXCR on the multiplex PCR reads; one entry per CDR3 protein. The data contain tens of thousands of distinct CDR3 sequences, roughly 80% of them singletons. The sample was distant non-tumor lung tissue. The receptors were gathered from a man aged 55 to 69 with non-small cell lung cancer. Each CDR3 is given with its conserved first and last residue. A D gene is named only where the DNA matches it firmly. Clone size, where shown, is once, few, many, or a class for clones that have expanded.

j_call | clone_size | v_call | d_call | cdr3_aa | cdr3_nt
TRBJ2-5 | many | TRBV11-2 | . | CASSLEQTGRETQYF | TGTGCCAGCAGCTTAGAACAGACAGGACGGGAGACCCAGTACTTC
TRBJ2-5 | . | TRBV4-1 | . | CASSQVQGPQETQYF | TGCGCCAGCAGCCAAGTGCAGGGCCCACAAGAGACCCAGTACTTC
TRBJ2-7 | many | TRBV4-3 | TRBD1 | CASSRWGDRAVYEQYF | TGCGCCAGCAGCCGGTGGGGGGACAGGGCAGTTTACGAGCAGTACTTC
TRBJ1-2 | . | TRBV20-1 | . | CSARFRAVEANYGYTF | TGCAGTGCTAGGTTTCGGGCGGTTGAGGCTAACTATGGCTACACCTTC
TRBJ2-7 | . | TRBV6-6 | . | CASTPQWVEQYF | TGTGCCAGCACACCACAGTGGGTCGAGCAGTACTTC
TRBJ1-3 | . | TRBV20-1 | . | CSAPVWGKGNTIYF | TGCAGTGCCCCTGTGTGGGGCAAAGGAAACACCATATATTTT
TRBJ1-1 | . | TRBV6-5 | . | CASNYSLGVTESFF | TGTGCCAGCAATTACTCGCTAGGGGTCACTGAATCTTTCTTT
TRBJ2-3 | . | TRBV7-9 | . | CASSTPSATDTQYF | TGTGCCAGCAGCACCCCCAGCGCCACAGATACGCAGTATTTT
TRBJ1-5 | . | TRBV6-5 | . | CASSFLQGNNQPHHF | TGTGCCAGCAGTTTCCTACAGGGAAACAATCAGCCCCATCATTTT
TRBJ1-6 | . | TRBV20-1 | . | CNATLIGVSPLHF | TGCAATGCCACCTTGATTGGGGTTTCACCCCTCCACTTT
TRBJ2-5 | . | TRBV12-3/TRBV12-4 | . | CASVQGGRSETQYF | TGTGCCAGCGTCCAAGGGGGGCGTAGTGAGACCCAGTACTTC
TRBJ2-7 | many | TRBV6-2/TRBV6-3 | . | CASSYREGRESSYEQYF | TGTGCCAGCAGTTACCGAGAGGGACGGGAGAGCTCCTACGAGCAGTACTTC
TRBJ2-7 | . | TRBV20-1 | . | CSASGETMREQYF | TGCAGTGCTAGCGGGGAGACAATGAGAGAGCAGTACTTC
TRBJ2-1 | . | TRBV6-2/TRBV6-3 | TRBD1 | CANRTLGQGWHEQFF | TGTGCCAACAGGACATTGGGACAGGGATGGCATGAGCAGTTCTTC
TRBJ2-3 | once | TRBV11-2 | . | CAISFFLVMADKQYF | TGTGCCATCAGCTTTTTCCTAGTGATGGCAGATAAGCAGTATTTT
TRBJ2-6 | once | TRBV6-5 | TRBD2 | CATRLAGASSGANVLTF | TGTGCCACCAGGCTAGCGGGAGCCAGTTCTGGGGCCAACGTCCTGACTTTC
TRBJ1-1 | . | TRBV4-3 | . | CASSQDVPGSSGTEVLF | TGCGCCAGCAGCCAAGACGTTCCTGGCAGTTCGGGCACTGAAGTTTTATTT
TRBJ2-7 | . | TRBV11-3 | . | CAGSYGQTYGQYF | TGTGCCGGCAGCTACGGGCAGACCTACGGGCAGTACTTC
TRBJ2-3 | . | TRBV11-2 | . | CASSLRAKTDTQYF | TGTGCCAGCAGTCTTCGAGCGAAGACAGATACGCAGTATTTT
TRBJ2-2 | . | TRBV6-1 | . | CASNVQANTGDLFF | TGTGCCAGCAATGTTCAGGCGAACACCGGGGACCTGTTTTTT
TRBJ2-2 | . | TRBV11-1 | TRBD2 | CASSRTSGWANTGELFF | TGTGCCAGCAGCCGGACTAGCGGGTGGGCTAATACCGGGGAGCTGTTTTTT
TRBJ2-1 | many | TRBV6-8 | TRBD2 | CARTSIANEQFF | TGTGCCAGGACTAGCATAGCCAATGAGCAGTTCTTC
TRBJ1-5 | . | TRBV5-6 | TRBD1 | CTSSPRGQGLQPQHF | TGTACCAGCAGCCCTAGGGGGCAGGGACTTCAGCCCCAGCATTTT
TRBJ1-5 | . | TRBV28 | . | CASSSLLQGPGQPQHF | TGTGCCAGCAGTAGCCTGTTACAGGGACCGGGCCAGCCCCAGCATTTT
TRBJ2-1 | . | TRBV6-5 | . | CASSYLYKSSSYNEQFF | TGTGCCAGCAGTTACTTGTACAAGTCGAGCTCCTACAATGAGCAGTTCTTC
TRBJ1-1 | . | TRBV20-1 | . | CSARGGGAVTETLF | TGCAGTGCTAGAGGCGGGGGGGCAGTCACTGAAACTTTATTT
TRBJ1-2 | . | TRBV20-1 | TRBD1 | CSDSEWAGGAYGYTF | TGCAGTGATAGTGAGTGGGCAGGGGGCGCGTATGGCTACACCTTC
TRBJ1-5 | . | TRBV6-5 | . | CASSYLKESDQPQHF | TGTGCCAGCAGTTACCTAAAGGAAAGCGATCAGCCCCAGCATTTT
TRBJ2-3 | . | TRBV20-1 | . | CSASGSRRGGTNTQYF | TGCAGTGCTAGTGGGTCTCGGAGGGGGGGCACAAATACGCAGTATTTT
TRBJ2-5 | . | TRBV29-1 | TRBD2 | CSIGEGSSGETQYF | TGCAGCATTGGGGAGGGCTCCTCGGGGGAGACTCAGTACTTC
TRBJ1-6 | few | TRBV29-1 | TRBD1 | CSADFGTGVRSPLHF | TGCAGCGCCGACTTTGGGACAGGGGTTCGTTCACCCCTCCACTTT
TRBJ2-7 | . | TRBV6-1 | TRBD2 | CASSEGGLAGDEQYF | TGTGCCAGCAGTGAAGGGGGACTAGCGGGGGACGAGCAGTACTTC
TRBJ2-3 | . | TRBV4-3 | . | CASNQDRTGTTDTQYF | TGTGCCAGCAACCAAGATAGAACGGGCACCACAGATACGCAGTATTTT
TRBJ2-1 | many | TRBV6-2/TRBV6-3 | TRBD2 | CASSYQAGGIVNEQFF | TGTGCCAGCAGTTACCAGGCGGGAGGGATCGTTAATGAGCAGTTCTTC
TRBJ1-6 | . | TRBV5-4 | TRBD1 | CASSLAGTGDPPLHF | TGTGCCAGCAGCTTGGCCGGGACAGGGGACCCACCCCTCCACTTT
TRBJ1-3 | many | TRBV6-5 | . | CASSAREGDTIYF | TGTGCCAGCAGCGCCAGGGAGGGCGACACCATATATTTT
TRBJ1-1 | once | TRBV29-1 | . | CSVEWGGSYEAFF | TGCAGCGTTGAATGGGGGGGGTCATATGAAGCTTTCTTT
TRBJ2-6 | . | TRBV6-5 | TRBD2 | CGSSLAGASSGANILTF | TGTGGCAGCAGCCTAGCGGGAGCCAGCTCTGGAGCCAACATCCTGACTTTC
TRBJ1-2 | . | TRBV11-2 | TRBD1 | CASSIGTEYGYTF | TGTGCCAGCAGCATAGGGACAGAGTATGGCTACACCTTC
TRBJ2-1 | medium-sized | TRBV11-2 | . | CASSRVGGYNEQFF | TGTGCCAGCAGCCGGGTAGGAGGCTACAATGAGCAGTTCTTC
TRBJ2-1 | . | TRBV20-1 | . | CSASPRRVDDDQFF | TGCAGTGCTAGCCCCCGGCGGGTAGACGATGATCAGTTCTTC